This entry concerns a single T cell receptor (beta chain). This sample was included in a study of T cells in Graves' hyperthyroidism and ophthalmopathy. Preceding any ophthalmopathy symptoms, the blood sample dates from first hyperthyroidism diagnosis. From RNA transcripts, TCR beta CDR3 regions were amplified. First-round RT-PCR targeting the TCR CDR3 was performed with the HTBI primer set. TCRdb itself ran the multiplex PCR reads through MiXCR, one entry per CDR3 protein. The repertoire holds a few hundred thousand distinct CDR3 sequences, with approximately 15% as singletons. Trimming removed 4 bases at V and 3 bases at J, with 10 bases between. The CDR3 runs 13 residues. Per the germline V gene, CDR1 is SGHNT and CDR2 is YYREEE (reference sequence).

Sequencing was carried out using blood. The V and J genes are TRBV5-4 and TRBJ2-5; either TRBD1 or TRBD2 may fit D (5 bases each). The receptor's source is a woman between 25 and 40 years old with Graves' hyperthyroidism that later progressed to Graves' ophthalmopathy. The CDR3 DNA reads as TGTGCCAGCAGCCCAGGGACCAAAGAGACCCAGTACTTC. Protein product: CASSPGTKETQYF.